These T cell receptor beta chains were read from a single sample in a study of tumor-infiltrating lymphocytes in primary liver carcinoma. TCRdb independently ran MiXCR on the multiplex PCR reads; one entry per CDR3 protein. The top ten clones hold 18% of a sample with fewer than 200,000 distinct CDR3 sequences, around 85% of them seen once. The sample was tumor tissue from primary liver carcinoma. The receptor source for this set is a man in his forties with primary liver carcinoma and hepatitis B virus infection. Each CDR3 is given with its conserved first and last residue. The order of the fields is clone size, D gene, CDR3 length, J gene, V gene, CDR3 DNA, CDR3 protein. A D gene is named only where the DNA matches it firmly. Expanded clones are given a class, and other clones once, few, many or no size at all.

abundance: once
d_gene: .
len: 17
j_gene: TRBJ2-1
v_gene: TRBV6-2/TRBV6-3
CDR3nt: TGTGCCAGCTCTTCATCACAATCCCAGGGGCACTACAATGAGCAGTTCTTC
CDR3aa: CASSSSQSQGHYNEQFF

abundance: once
d_gene: .
len: 13
j_gene: TRBJ1-1
v_gene: TRBV4-1
CDR3nt: TGCGCCAGCAGCCTTGGGCAGAACGCTGAAGCCTTCTTT
CDR3aa: CASSLGQNAEAFF

abundance: .
d_gene: TRBD2
len: 17
j_gene: TRBJ2-7
v_gene: TRBV6-1
CDR3nt: TGTGCCAGCAATGAGGTTCGGGCGGGAGAGACTTCCTACGAGCAGTACTTC
CDR3aa: CASNEVRAGETSYEQYF

abundance: .
d_gene: .
len: 13
j_gene: TRBJ1-6
v_gene: TRBV11-1
CDR3nt: TGTGCCGGCAGCGGGACACTGGATTCACCCCTCCACTTT
CDR3aa: CAGSGTLDSPLHF

abundance: .
d_gene: .
len: 17
j_gene: TRBJ1-2
v_gene: TRBV11-1
CDR3nt: TGTGCCAGCAGCCGAACCTGGACAGTATTAGCTAACTATAGCTACACCTTC
CDR3aa: CASSRTWTVLANYSYTF

abundance: once
d_gene: TRBD1
len: 16
j_gene: TRBJ1-5
v_gene: TRBV6-6
CDR3nt: TGTGCCAGCAGTTACTCGGTGGGACAGGGCAATCAGCCCCAGCATTTT
CDR3aa: CASSYSVGQGNQPQHF

abundance: many
d_gene: .
len: 13
j_gene: TRBJ2-1
v_gene: TRBV28
CDR3nt: TGTGCCAGCAGCCCTGGACCCTTCAATGAGCAGTTCTTC
CDR3aa: CASSPGPFNEQFF

abundance: .
d_gene: .
len: 14
j_gene: TRBJ2-2
v_gene: TRBV29-1
CDR3nt: TGTAGCGTTGATTCAGGGGCGAACACCGGGGAGCTGTTTTTT
CDR3aa: CSVDSGANTGELFF

abundance: .
d_gene: .
len: 11
j_gene: TRBJ2-5
v_gene: TRBV29-1
CDR3nt: TGCAGGGTTGATCGGGTAGAGACCCAGTACTTC
CDR3aa: CRVDRVETQYF

abundance: .
d_gene: .
len: 16
j_gene: TRBJ2-1
v_gene: TRBV12-3/TRBV12-4
CDR3nt: TGTGCCAGCAGTGGGCCCTGGCGGACCCCTCCTGATGAGCAGCTCTTC
CDR3aa: CASSGPWRTPPDEQLF

abundance: .
d_gene: .
len: 15
j_gene: TRBJ2-5
v_gene: TRBV4-1
CDR3nt: TGCTCCAGCAGCCAAGGTGGACCGTGTTGGGAGACCCAGTACTTC
CDR3aa: CSSSQGGPCWETQYF

abundance: .
d_gene: TRBD1
len: 15
j_gene: TRBJ1-6
v_gene: TRBV6-6
CDR3nt: TGTACCAGCAGTCTCGGGACAGGGCGCAGTTCACCCCTCCACTTT
CDR3aa: CTSSLGTGRSSPLHF

abundance: .
d_gene: .
len: 15
j_gene: TRBJ2-5
v_gene: TRBV6-1
CDR3nt: TGTGCCAGCAGTGAAATACCAGGAGGCCATGAGACCCAGTACTTT
CDR3aa: CASSEIPGGHETQYF

abundance: .
d_gene: .
len: 13
j_gene: TRBJ2-1
v_gene: TRBV11-2
CDR3nt: TGTGCCAGCAGCACACAATTATACAATGAGCAATTCTTC
CDR3aa: CASSTQLYNEQFF